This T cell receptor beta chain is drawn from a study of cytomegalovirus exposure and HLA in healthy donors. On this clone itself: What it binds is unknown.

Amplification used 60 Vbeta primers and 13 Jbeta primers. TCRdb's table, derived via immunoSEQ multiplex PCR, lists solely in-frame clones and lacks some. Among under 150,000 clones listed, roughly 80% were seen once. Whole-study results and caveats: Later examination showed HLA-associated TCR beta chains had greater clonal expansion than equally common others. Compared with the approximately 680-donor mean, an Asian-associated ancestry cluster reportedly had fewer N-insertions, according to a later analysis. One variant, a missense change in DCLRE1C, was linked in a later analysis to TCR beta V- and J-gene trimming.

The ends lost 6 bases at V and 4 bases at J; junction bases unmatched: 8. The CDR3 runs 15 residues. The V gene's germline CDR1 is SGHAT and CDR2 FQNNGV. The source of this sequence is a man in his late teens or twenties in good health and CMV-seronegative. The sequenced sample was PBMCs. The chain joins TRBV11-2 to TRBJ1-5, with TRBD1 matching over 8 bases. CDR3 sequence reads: CASSHDRGGNQPQHF. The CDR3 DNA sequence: TGTGCCAGCAGTCATGACAGGGGAGGGAATCAGCCCCAGCATTTT. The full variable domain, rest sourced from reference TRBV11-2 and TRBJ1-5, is EAGVAQSPRYKIIEKRQSVAFWCNPISGHATLYWYQQILGQGPKLLIQFQNNGVVDDSQLPKDRFSAERLKGVDSTLKIQPAKLEDSAVYLCASSHDRGGNQPQHFGDGTRLSIL.